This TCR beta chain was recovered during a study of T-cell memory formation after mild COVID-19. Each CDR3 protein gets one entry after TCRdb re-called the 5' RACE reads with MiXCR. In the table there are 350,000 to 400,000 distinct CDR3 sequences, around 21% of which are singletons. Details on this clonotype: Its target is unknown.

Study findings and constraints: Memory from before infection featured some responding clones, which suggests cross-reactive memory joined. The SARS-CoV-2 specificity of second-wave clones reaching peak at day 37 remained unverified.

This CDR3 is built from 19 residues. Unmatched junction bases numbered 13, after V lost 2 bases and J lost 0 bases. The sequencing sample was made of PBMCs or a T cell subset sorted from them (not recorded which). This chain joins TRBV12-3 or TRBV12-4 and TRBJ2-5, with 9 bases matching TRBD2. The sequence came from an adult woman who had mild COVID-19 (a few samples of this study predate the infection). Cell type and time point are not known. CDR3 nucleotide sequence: TGTGCCAGCAGTTTACGACCAGCGGGGGGACCATTGTACCAAGAGACCCAGTACTTC. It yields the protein CASSLRPAGGPLYQETQYF.